This TCR beta chain was sequenced in a study of OX40 agonist ivuxolimab in advanced cancers. Turning to the study itself: Patients were treated with ivuxolimab, an agonistic anti-OX40 (CD134) antibody. Mean age 60 years, range about 20 to 79; around 80% male. Study observations and caveats: Among expanded peripheral T cells, antigen specificity went undetermined. Researchers report that CD8+ T cells had, on average, more expanded clones than CD4+.

Germline lookup yields CDR1 MNHNS and CDR2 SASEGT. The trim removed 7 bases at V and 2 bases at J, leaving 2 bases unmatched. CDR3 length: 14 residues. Regarding this clone: Its antigen is undetermined.

Sequenced by immunoSEQ multiplex PCR; TCRdb stores in-frame clones only, minus some. Counted here are under 40,000 clones, about 83% occurring once; the ten biggest clones make up roughly 30%. The input for sequencing was CD4+ or CD8+ T cells sorted from blood, taken in a trial of the OX40 agonist ivuxolimab. V gene TRBV6-1 combines with J gene TRBJ2-6; 7 bases are a match to TRBD1. This TCR was sampled from an adult with an advanced solid tumor such as melanoma, head and neck, liver or kidney cancer. The CDR3, as DNA: TGTGCCAGCACTACAGGGGCTGGGGCCAACGTCCTGACTTTC. Translation: CASTTGAGANVLTF.